These 3 T cell receptor beta chains originate from one sample sequenced in a study of blood T cell repertoires in COVID-19. The assay was immunoSEQ multiplex PCR, and TCRdb's table has in-frame clones only and misses some. The data contain 250,000 to 350,000 clones, almost 90% of them singletons. Sequencing input: PBMCs or T cells enriched from blood (not recorded which). These receptors were taken from a woman younger than 30 with acute COVID-19.

This rearrangement joins TRBV5-1 to TRBJ2-1, with 7 bases lining up with TRBD2. Germline assignment: CDR1 SGHRS and CDR2 YFSETQ. The ends lost 4 bases at V and 4 bases at J; junction bases unmatched: 8. The CDR3 is 15 amino acids. The CDR3 DNA reads as TGCGCCAGCAGCCCTGGGGGGGAGTCGTACAATGAGCAGTTCTTC. Its protein is CASSPGGESYNEQFF.

The rearrangement links TRBV11-2 to TRBJ2-1; 8 bases line up with TRBD2. Germline CDR1 and CDR2: SGHAT and FQNNGV. Trimming took 0 bases from V and 8 from J; bases not matched to a gene: 9. The CDR3 covers 16 residues. This CDR3 reads CASSLDPSGFVDEQFF. The CDR3 bases are TGTGCCAGCAGCTTAGATCCTAGCGGGTTCGTTGATGAGCAGTTCTTC.

The chain is built from TRBV11-3 and TRBJ2-2, with 8 bases lining up with TRBD1. Losses at the gene ends were 4 bases for V and 0 bases for J; bases not matched to a gene: 13. Germline CDR1 and CDR2: SGHNT and YENEEA. CDR3 length: 19 residues. Here the CDR3 reads CASSSPLGTGRTNTGELFF. The CDR3 DNA reads TGTGCCAGCAGCTCTCCACTAGGGACAGGACGCACGAACACCGGGGAGCTGTTTTTT.